This T cell receptor beta chain was sequenced for a study of OX40 agonist ivuxolimab in advanced cancers. Germline-derived CDR1 and CDR2 are GTSNPN and SVGIG (reference sequence). There are 14 residues in the CDR3. V lost 1 base and J lost 4, with 13 bases in between. Repertoires were generated with immunoSEQ multiplex PCR, while TCRdb's copy carries only in-frame clones and drops some. The repertoire includes 45,000 to 50,000 clones, about 83% of them detected once, and more than 13% sits in the top ten. Concerning this clone: Its antigen is still unknown.

General observations from the study: In CD8+ T cells, expanded clones were on average more numerous than in CD4+. Partly responding patients at 0.1-3.0 mg/kg showed some of the smallest clonal expansion.

The input for sequencing was CD4+ or CD8+ T cells sorted from blood, taken in a trial of the OX40 agonist ivuxolimab. The chain recombines TRBV30 with TRBJ1-2, with D perhaps TRBD1 (5 bases). The receptor's source is an adult with an advanced solid tumor such as melanoma, head and neck, liver or kidney cancer. CDR3 sequence: CAWSGGSLAYGYTF. DNA of the CDR3: TGTGCCTGGAGTGGGGGCAGCTTGGCCTATGGCTACACCTTC.